One TCR beta chain is described in this entry. The antigen remains unidentified. Here immunoSEQ multiplex PCR was the method, and the copy in TCRdb shows in-frame clones only, minus some. The sample lists about 180,000 clones; 85% were seen once. These data belong to a study of cytomegalovirus exposure and HLA in healthy donors. Study-level points and caveats: The investigators catalogued 150 to 200 TCR beta chains as cytomegalovirus-associated.

This CDR3 spans 15 amino acids. The germline gives CDR1 SGHRS, CDR2 YFSETQ. V was pared by 2 bases and J by 0 bases, with 9 bases between. The sequencing input was PBMCs. This clonotype originated in a man in his late teens or twenties in good health and CMV-seropositive. The rearrangement uses TRBV5-1 and TRBJ1-3; D is undetermined. The CDR3 spells CASSFGFPSGNTIYF. The CDR3 bases are TGCGCCAGCAGCTTCGGGTTCCCCTCTGGAAACACCATATATTTT. The full variable domain, rest sourced from reference TRBV5-1 and TRBJ1-3, is KAGVTQTPRYLIKTRGQQVTLSCSPISGHRSVSWYQQTPGQGLQFLFEYFSETQRNKGNFPGRFSGRQFSNSRSEMNVSTLELGDSALYLCASSFGFPSGNTIYFGEGSWLTVV.